This T cell receptor (beta chain) was identified in a study of early T cells in non-severe SARS-CoV-2 infection. About the study: From unsorted whole blood, bulk RNA was sequenced, and the chains remained unpaired. Study outcomes and limitations: There was a bias toward anti-spike CD8 responses in VDJdb matching, which missed private and CD4 specificities.

The protocol attached unique molecular identifiers to individual cDNA molecules. TCRdb re-called the 5' RACE reads with MiXCR, one entry per CDR3 protein. The repertoire holds approximately 30,000 distinct CDR3 sequences, with approximately 6.9% as singletons. CDR1 LGHNA and CDR2 YSLEER come from the germline V gene. V was clipped by 0 bases and J by 3 bases; unmatched bases: 4. This CDR3 spans 18 amino acids. This clonotype was found many times. The antigen remains undetermined. The chain carries TRBV4-3 and TRBJ2-2, with TRBD2 matching over 13 bases. The TCR sequence derives from an adult who was a healthcare worker with PCR-confirmed SARS-CoV-2 infection or an uninfected control (not recorded which). The sequenced sample was whole blood, obtained at baseline. The CDR3 here is CASSQELAGGPYTGELFF. The CDR3 DNA sequence: TGCGCCAGCAGCCAAGAACTAGCGGGAGGGCCGTACACCGGGGAGCTGTTTTTT.